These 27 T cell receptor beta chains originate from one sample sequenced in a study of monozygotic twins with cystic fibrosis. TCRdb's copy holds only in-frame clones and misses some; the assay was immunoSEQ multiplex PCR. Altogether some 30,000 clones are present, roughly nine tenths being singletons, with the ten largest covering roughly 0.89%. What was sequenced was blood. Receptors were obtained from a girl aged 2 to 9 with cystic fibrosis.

CDR3 in DNA: TGCGCCAGCAGTCAAAACAGGGGGAATAATGGCTACACCTTC. It translates to CASSQNRGNNGYTF. The genes are TRBV23-1 and TRBJ1-2; 8 bases are shared with TRBD1. TRBV23-1 is identified as an open reading frame with a role that is uncertain. The CDR3 length is 14 residues. Unmatched junction bases numbered 5, after V lost 2 bases and J lost 6 bases.

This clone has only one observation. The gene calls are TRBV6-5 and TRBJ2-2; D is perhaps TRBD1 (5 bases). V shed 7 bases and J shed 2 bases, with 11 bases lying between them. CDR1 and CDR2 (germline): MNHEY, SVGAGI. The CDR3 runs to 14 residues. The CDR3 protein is CASTRQTNTGELFF. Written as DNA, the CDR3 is TGTGCCAGCACCCGACAGACAAACACCGGGGAGCTGTTTTTT.

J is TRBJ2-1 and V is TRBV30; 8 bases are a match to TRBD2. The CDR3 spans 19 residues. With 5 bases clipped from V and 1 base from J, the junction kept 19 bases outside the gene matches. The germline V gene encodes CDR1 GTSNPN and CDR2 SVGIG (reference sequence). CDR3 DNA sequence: TGTGCCTGGGCCGGGGTTCTAGAGAGCGGGAGCTCATCCTACAATGAGCAGTTCTTC. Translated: CAWAGVLESGSSSYNEQFF.

The CDR3 DNA reads TGTGCCAGCAGTATAGCGGGGGGCGCCTACAATGAGCAGTTCTTC. It is translated as CASSIAGGAYNEQFF. The chain carries TRBV6-5 and TRBJ2-1; 10 bases line up with TRBD2. The CDR3 runs to 15 residues. The trim removed 5 bases at V and 2 bases at J, leaving 3 bases unmatched. CDR1 MNHEY and CDR2 SVGAGI come from the germline V gene.

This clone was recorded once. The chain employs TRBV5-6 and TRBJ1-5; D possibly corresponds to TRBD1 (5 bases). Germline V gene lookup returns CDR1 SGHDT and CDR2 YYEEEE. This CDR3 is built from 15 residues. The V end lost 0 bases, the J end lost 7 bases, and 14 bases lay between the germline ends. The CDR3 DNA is TGTGCCAGCAGCTTGGGAGGGGATTTCGGACAGCCCCAGCATTTT. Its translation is CASSLGGDFGQPQHF.

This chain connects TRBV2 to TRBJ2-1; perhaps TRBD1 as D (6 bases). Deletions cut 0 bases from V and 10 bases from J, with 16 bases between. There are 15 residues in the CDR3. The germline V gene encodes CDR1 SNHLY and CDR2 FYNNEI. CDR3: CASSEASLTGKEQFF. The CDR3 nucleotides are TGTGCCAGCAGTGAAGCCAGTTTGACAGGTAAAGAGCAGTTCTTC.

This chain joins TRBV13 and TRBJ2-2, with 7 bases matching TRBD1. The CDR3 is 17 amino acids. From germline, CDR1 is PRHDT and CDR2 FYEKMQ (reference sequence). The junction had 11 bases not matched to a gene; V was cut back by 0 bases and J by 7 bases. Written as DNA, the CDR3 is TGTGCCAGCAGCTTAGGTTCCGGGACAGATTACTACGGGGAGCTGTTTTTT. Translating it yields CASSLGSGTDYYGELFF.

The DNA of the CDR3 is TGTGCCAGCAGCCCAGGGACAGGGTTGAACATTCAGTACTTC. Translating gives CASSPGTGLNIQYF. This sequence joins TRBV6-5 and TRBJ2-4, with 9 bases lining up with TRBD1. V shed 6 bases, J shed 7 bases, and the junction held 7 bases outside the gene matches. The CDR3 is 14 amino acids. CDR1 and CDR2 from the germline V gene are MNHEY and SVGAGI.

CDR3 sequence (DNA): TGTGCCAGCAGCCCCCTACGGACAGGAAGCAATCAGCCCCAGCATTTT. This sequence encodes CASSPLRTGSNQPQHF. V is TRBV5-8 and J is TRBJ1-5, with 7 nucleotides matching TRBD1. CDR1 SGHTS and CDR2 YDEGEE come from the germline V gene. Trimming took 4 bases from V and 1 from J; bases not matched to a gene: 8. The CDR3 contains 16 residues.

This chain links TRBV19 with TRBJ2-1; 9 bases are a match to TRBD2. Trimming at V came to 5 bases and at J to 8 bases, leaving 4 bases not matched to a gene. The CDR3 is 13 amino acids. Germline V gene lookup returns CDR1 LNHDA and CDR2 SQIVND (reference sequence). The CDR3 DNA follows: TGTGCCAGTAGTCATATAGCGGGAGATGAGCAGTTCTTC. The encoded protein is CASSHIAGDEQFF.

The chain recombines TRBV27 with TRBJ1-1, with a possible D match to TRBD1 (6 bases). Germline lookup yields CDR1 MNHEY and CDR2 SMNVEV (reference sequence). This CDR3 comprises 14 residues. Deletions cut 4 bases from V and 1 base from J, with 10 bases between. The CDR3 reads CASSSGVSNTEAFF. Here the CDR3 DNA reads TGTGCCAGCAGTTCAGGGGTGTCGAACACTGAAGCTTTCTTT.

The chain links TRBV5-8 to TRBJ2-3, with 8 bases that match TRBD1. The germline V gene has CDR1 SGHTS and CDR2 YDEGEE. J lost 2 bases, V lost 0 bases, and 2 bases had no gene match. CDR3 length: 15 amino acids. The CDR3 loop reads CASSLAGQVTDTQYF. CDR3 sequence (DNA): TGTGCCAGCAGCTTGGCGGGACAGGTCACAGATACGCAGTATTTT.

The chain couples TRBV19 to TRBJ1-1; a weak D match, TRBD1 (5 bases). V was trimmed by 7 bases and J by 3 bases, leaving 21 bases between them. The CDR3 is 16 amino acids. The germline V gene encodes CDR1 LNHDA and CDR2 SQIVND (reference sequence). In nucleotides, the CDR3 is TGTGCCAGTACCACCACATGGGGGTCGGGGTACACTGAAGCTTTCTTT. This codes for CASTTTWGSGYTEAFF.

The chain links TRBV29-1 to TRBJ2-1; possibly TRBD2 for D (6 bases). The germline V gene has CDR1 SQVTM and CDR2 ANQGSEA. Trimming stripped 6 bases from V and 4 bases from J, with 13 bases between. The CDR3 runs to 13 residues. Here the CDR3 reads CSVSGLIYNEQFF. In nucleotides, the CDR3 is TGCAGCGTCTCGGGACTGATATACAATGAGCAGTTCTTC.

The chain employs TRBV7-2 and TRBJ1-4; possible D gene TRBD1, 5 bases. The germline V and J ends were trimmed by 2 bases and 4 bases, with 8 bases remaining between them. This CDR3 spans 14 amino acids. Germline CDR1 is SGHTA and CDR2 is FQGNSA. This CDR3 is CASSLSGLNEKLFF. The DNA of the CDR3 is TGTGCCAGCAGCTTATCGGGGCTTAATGAAAAACTGTTTTTT. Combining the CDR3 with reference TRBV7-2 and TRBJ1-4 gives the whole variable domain GAGVSQSPSNKVTEKGKDVELRCDPISGHTALYWYRQSLGQGLEFLIYFQGNSAPDKSGLPSDRFSAERTGGSVSTLTIQRTQQEDSAVYLCASSLSGLNEKLFFGSGTQLSVL.

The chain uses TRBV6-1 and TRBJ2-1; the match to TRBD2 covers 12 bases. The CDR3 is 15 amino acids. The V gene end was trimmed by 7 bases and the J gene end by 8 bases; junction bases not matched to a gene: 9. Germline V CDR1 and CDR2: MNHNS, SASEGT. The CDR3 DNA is TGTGCCAGCATCCCGACTAGCGGGAGTGGGGATGAGCAGTTCTTC. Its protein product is CASIPTSGSGDEQFF.

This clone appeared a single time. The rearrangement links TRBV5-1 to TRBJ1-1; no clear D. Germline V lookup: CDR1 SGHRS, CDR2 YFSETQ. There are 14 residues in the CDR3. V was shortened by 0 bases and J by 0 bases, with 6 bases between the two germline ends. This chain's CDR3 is CASSLGWLNTEAFF. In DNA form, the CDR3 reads TGCGCCAGCAGCTTGGGGTGGCTGAACACTGAAGCTTTCTTT. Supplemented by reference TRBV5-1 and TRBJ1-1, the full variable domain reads KAGVTQTPRYLIKTRGQQVTLSCSPISGHRSVSWYQQTPGQGLQFLFEYFSETQRNKGNFPGRFSGRQFSNSRSEMNVSTLELGDSALYLCASSLGWLNTEAFFGQGTRLTVV.

The CDR3 coding sequence is TGTGCCAGTAGTATTGGGGGCAGCGGGGATACGCAGTATTTT. Translating gives CASSIGGSGDTQYF. The chain joins TRBV19 to TRBJ2-3; D tentatively fits TRBD1 or TRBD2 (6 bases each). V was cut by 3 bases and J by 6 bases, with 13 bases left in between. Germline loops: CDR1 LNHDA, CDR2 SQIVND (reference sequence). CDR3 size: 14 residues.

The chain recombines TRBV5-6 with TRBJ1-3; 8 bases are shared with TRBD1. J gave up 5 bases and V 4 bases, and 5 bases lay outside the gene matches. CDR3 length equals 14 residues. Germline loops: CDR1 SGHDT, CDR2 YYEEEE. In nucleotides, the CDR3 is TGTGCCAGCAGCCCCGACAGGGGTAGAAACACCATATATTTT. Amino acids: CASSPDRGRNTIYF.

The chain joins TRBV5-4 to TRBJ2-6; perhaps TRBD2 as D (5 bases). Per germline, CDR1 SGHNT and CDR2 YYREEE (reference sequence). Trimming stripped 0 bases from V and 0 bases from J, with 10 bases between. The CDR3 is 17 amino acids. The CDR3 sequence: CASSLAGGLSGANVLTF. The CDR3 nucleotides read TGTGCCAGCAGCTTGGCCGGCGGGCTCTCTGGGGCCAACGTCCTGACTTTC.

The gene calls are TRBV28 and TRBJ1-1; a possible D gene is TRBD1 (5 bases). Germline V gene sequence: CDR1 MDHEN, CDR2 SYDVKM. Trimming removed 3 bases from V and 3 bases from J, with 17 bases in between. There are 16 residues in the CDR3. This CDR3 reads CASSFPDSGGDTEAFF. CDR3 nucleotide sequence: TGTGCCAGCAGTTTTCCCGACAGCGGTGGGGACACTGAAGCTTTCTTT.

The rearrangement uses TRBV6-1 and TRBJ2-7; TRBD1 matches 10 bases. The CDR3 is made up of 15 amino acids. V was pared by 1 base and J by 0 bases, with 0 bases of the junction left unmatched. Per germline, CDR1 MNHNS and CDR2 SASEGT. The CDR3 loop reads CASSEGTGGSYEQYF. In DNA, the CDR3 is TGTGCCAGCAGTGAAGGGACAGGGGGCTCCTACGAGCAGTACTTC.

The CDR3 is CASSIGAGQWEETQYF. In nucleotides, the CDR3 is TGTGCCAGTAGTATAGGGGCAGGTCAGTGGGAAGAGACCCAGTACTTC. The V and J genes are TRBV19 and TRBJ2-5, with D hard to call. Germline V gene data show CDR1 as LNHDA and CDR2 as SQIVND (reference sequence). The CDR3 spans 16 residues. V lost 1 base and J 3 bases, leaving 15 bases between the germline ends. The full variable domain, with the rest looked up from reference TRBV19 and TRBJ2-5, is DGGITQSPKYLFRKEGQNVTLSCEQNLNHDAMYWYRQDPGQGLRLIYYSQIVNDFQKGDIAEGYSVSREKKESFPLTVTSAQKNPTAFYLCASSIGAGQWEETQYFGPGTRLLVL.

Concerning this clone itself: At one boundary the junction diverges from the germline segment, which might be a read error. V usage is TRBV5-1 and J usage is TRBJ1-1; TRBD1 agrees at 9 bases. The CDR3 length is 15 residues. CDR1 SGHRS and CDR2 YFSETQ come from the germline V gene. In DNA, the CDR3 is TGCGCCAGCAGCCGGGACAGGGTCCGGAACGCTGAAGCTTTCTTT. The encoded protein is CASSRDRVRNAEAFF. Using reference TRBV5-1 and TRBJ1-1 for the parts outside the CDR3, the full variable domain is KAGVTQTPRYLIKTRGQQVTLSCSPISGHRSVSWYQQTPGQGLQFLFEYFSETQRNKGNFPGRFSGRQFSNSRSEMNVSTLELGDSALYLCASSRDRVRNAEAFFGQGTRLTVV.

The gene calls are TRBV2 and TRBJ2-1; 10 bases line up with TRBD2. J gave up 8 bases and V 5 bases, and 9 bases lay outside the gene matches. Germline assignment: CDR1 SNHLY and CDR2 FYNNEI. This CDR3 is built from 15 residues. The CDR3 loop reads CASSSQRGGIDEQFF. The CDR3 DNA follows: TGTGCCAGCAGTTCTCAGCGGGGGGGTATAGATGAGCAGTTCTTC. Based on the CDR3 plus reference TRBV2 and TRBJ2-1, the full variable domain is EPEVTQTPSHQVTQMGQEVILRCVPISNHLYFYWYRQILGQKVEFLVSFYNNEISEKSEIFDDQFSVERPDGSNFTLKIRSTKLEDSAMYFCASSSQRGGIDEQFFGPGTRLTVL.

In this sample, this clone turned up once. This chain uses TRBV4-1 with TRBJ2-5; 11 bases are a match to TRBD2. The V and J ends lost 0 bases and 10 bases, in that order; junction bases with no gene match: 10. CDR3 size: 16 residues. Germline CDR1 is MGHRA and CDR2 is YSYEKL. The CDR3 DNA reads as TGCGCCAGCAGCCAAGATCCTAGACTAGCGGGGATAAACCAGTACTTC. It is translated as CASSQDPRLAGINQYF.

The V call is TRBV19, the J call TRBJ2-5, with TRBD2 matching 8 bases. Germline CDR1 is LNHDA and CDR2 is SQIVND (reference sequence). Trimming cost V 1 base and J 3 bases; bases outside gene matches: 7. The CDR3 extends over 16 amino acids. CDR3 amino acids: CASSIGGLAEEETQYF. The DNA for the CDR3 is TGTGCCAGTAGTATAGGTGGACTAGCTGAGGAAGAGACCCAGTACTTC.